These 7 T cell receptor beta chains were sequenced from one sample in a study of blood T cell repertoires in COVID-19. Profiling relied on immunoSEQ multiplex PCR, and the TCRdb table lists in-frame clones only, not all of them. The sample records about 250,000 clones, over 75% being singletons. Sequencing used PBMCs or T cells enriched from blood (not recorded which). All receptors derive from a man aged 35-49 years who had recovered from COVID-19.

J is TRBJ1-6 and V is TRBV11-2; 9 bases are shared with TRBD1. CDR3 length: 15 residues. V dropped 4 bases and J dropped 10; count of bases not matched to a gene: 8. Germline V gene sequence: CDR1 SGHAT, CDR2 FQNNGV. The chain's CDR3 is CASSYPGQGWSPLHF. The DNA for the CDR3 is TGTGCCAGCAGCTACCCGGGACAGGGATGGTCACCCCTCCACTTT.

The V and J genes are TRBV7-9 and TRBJ1-3; D unclear. Between the trimmed V and J ends, which lost 10 bases and 4 bases, there was a span of 14 bases. The V gene's germline CDR1 is SEHNR and CDR2 FQNEAQ (reference sequence). The CDR3 is made up of 13 amino acids. DNA of the CDR3: TGTGCCACCCGAGGAATTGGCGGAAACACCATATATTTT. Amino acids: CATRGIGGNTIYF.

V gene TRBV7-9 combines with J gene TRBJ2-5; D not certain. The CDR3 consists of 15 residues. Trimming took off 5 bases at V and 4 bases at J, with 17 bases between the two ends. Germline V gene sequence: CDR1 SEHNR, CDR2 FQNEAQ (reference sequence). In DNA, the CDR3 is TGTGCCAGCAGCCCCCCGGTGATAGTTTTAGAGACCCAGTACTTC. This gives the protein CASSPPVIVLETQYF. Full variable domain (outside the CDR3, taken from reference TRBV7-9 and TRBJ2-5): DTGVSQNPRHKITKRGQNVTFRCDPISEHNRLYWYRQTLGQGPEFLTYFQNEAQLEKSRLLSDRFSAERPKGSFSTLEIQRTEQGDSAMYLCASSPPVIVLETQYFGPGTRLLVL.

The J gene is TRBJ2-1, the V gene TRBV7-8; 7 nucleotides match TRBD1. The CDR3 sequence is 15 residues long. Trimming removed 1 base from V and 7 bases from J; junction bases left unmatched: 7. Germline CDR1 SGHVS, CDR2 FQNEAQ. The CDR3 spells CASSLGVGTANEQFF. The CDR3 nucleotides are TGTGCCAGCAGCTTAGGAGTAGGGACAGCTAATGAGCAGTTCTTC.

The V gene is TRBV5-1, the J gene TRBJ2-3, with unresolved D. Germline CDR1 SGHRS, CDR2 YFSETQ. V lost 1 base and J lost 9, with 12 bases in between. The CDR3 extends over 13 amino acids. CDR3 sequence reads: CASSLLAPQTQYF. The DNA of the CDR3 is TGCGCCAGCAGCTTGCTGGCACCCCAGACGCAGTATTTT. The whole variable domain, remainder taken from reference TRBV5-1 and TRBJ2-3, is KAGVTQTPRYLIKTRGQQVTLSCSPISGHRSVSWYQQTPGQGLQFLFEYFSETQRNKGNFPGRFSGRQFSNSRSEMNVSTLELGDSALYLCASSLLAPQTQYFGPGTRLTVL.

There are many counts of this clone. The CDR3 bases are TGTGCCAGCAGCCCTCCCCCCGGGGAGCTGTTTTTT. It yields the protein CASSPPPGELFF. The chain uses TRBV7-9 and TRBJ2-2; D is unresolved. CDR1 SEHNR and CDR2 FQNEAQ come from the germline V gene (reference sequence). Trimming cost V 5 bases and J 6 bases, with 7 bases left between them. The CDR3 is 12 amino acids. Complete variable domain (other parts from reference TRBV7-9 and TRBJ2-2): DTGVSQNPRHKITKRGQNVTFRCDPISEHNRLYWYRQTLGQGPEFLTYFQNEAQLEKSRLLSDRFSAERPKGSFSTLEIQRTEQGDSAMYLCASSPPPGELFFGEGSRLTVL.

The chain has TRBV28 and TRBJ1-4; perhaps TRBD1 as D (6 bases). V lost 4 bases and J lost 6, with 15 bases in between. The CDR3 runs to 15 residues. Per germline, CDR1 MDHEN and CDR2 SYDVKM. This CDR3 reads CASSSGGGTDEKLFF. CDR3 nucleotides: TGTGCCAGCAGTTCGGGGGGGGGCACGGATGAAAAACTGTTTTTT.